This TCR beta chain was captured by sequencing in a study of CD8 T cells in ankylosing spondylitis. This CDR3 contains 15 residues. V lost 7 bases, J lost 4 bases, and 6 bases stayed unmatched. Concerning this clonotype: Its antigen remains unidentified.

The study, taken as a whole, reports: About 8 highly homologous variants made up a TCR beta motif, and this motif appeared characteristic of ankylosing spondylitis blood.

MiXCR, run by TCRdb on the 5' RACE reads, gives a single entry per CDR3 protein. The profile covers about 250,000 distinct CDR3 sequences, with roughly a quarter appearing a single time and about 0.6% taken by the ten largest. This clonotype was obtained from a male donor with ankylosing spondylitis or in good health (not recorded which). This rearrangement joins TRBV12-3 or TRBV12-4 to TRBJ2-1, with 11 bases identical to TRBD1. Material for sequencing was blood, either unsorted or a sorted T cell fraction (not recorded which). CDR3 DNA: TGTGCCAGCAAAGGACAGGGGGCGCTTTACAATGAGCAGTTCTTC. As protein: CASKGQGALYNEQFF.